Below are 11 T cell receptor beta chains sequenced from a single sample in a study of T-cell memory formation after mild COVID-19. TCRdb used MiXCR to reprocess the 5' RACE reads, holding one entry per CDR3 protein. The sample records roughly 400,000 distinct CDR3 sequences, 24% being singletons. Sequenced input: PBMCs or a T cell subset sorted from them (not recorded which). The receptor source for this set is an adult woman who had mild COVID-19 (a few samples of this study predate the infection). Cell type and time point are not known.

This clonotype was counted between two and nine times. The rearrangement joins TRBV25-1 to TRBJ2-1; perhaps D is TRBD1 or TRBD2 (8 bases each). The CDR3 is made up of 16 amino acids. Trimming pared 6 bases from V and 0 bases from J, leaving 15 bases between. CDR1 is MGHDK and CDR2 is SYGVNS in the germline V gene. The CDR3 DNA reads TGTGCCAGCAGCCGACAGGGGACTAGCTCCTACAATGAGCAGTTCTTC. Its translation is CASSRQGTSSYNEQFF.

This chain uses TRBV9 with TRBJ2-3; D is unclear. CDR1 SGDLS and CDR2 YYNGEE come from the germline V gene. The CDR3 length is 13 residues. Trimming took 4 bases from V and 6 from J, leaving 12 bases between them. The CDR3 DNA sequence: TGTGCCAGCAGCCCTTATTCGGTTGATACGCAGTATTTT. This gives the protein CASSPYSVDTQYF. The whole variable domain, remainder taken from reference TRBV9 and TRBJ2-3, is DSGVTQTPKHLITATGQRVTLRCSPRSGDLSVYWYQQSLDQGLQFLIQYYNGEERAKGNILERFSAQQFPDLHSELNLSSLELGDSALYFCASSPYSVDTQYFGPGTRLTVL.

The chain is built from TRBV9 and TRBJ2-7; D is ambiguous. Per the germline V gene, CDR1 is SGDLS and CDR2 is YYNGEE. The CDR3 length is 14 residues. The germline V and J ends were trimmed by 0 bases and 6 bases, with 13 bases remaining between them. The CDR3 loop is CASSVEASFSEQYF. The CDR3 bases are TGTGCCAGCAGCGTAGAGGCTAGTTTTTCCGAGCAGTACTTC.

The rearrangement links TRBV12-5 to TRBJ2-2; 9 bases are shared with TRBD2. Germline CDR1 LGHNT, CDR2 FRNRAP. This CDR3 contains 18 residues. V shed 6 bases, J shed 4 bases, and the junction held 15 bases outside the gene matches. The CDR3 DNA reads TGTGCTAGTGGCCTGGAGGATTGGGGACTAGCAGGCACCGGGGAGCTGTTTTTT. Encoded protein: CASGLEDWGLAGTGELFF.

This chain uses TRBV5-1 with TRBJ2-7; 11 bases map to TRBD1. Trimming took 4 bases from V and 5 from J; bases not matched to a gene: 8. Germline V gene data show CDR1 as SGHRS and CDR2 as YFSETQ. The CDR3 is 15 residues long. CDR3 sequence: CASSRPGQGVNEQYF. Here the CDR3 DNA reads TGCGCCAGCAGCCGGCCGGGACAGGGGGTTAACGAGCAGTACTTC.

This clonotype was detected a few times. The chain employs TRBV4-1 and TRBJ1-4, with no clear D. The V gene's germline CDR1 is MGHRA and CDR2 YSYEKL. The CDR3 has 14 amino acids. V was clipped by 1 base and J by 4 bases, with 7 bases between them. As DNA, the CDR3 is TGCGCCAGCAGCCAAGTTGCGCGTAATGAAAAACTGTTTTTT. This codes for CASSQVARNEKLFF.

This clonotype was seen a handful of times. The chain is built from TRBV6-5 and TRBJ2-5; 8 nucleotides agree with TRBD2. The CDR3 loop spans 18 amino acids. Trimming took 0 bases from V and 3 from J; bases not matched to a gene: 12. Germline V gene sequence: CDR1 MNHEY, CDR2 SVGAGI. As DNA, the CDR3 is TGTGCCAGCAGTTACTCATCTCGGGAGGGCCAGAATAAAGAGACCCAGTACTTC. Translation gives CASSYSSREGQNKETQYF.

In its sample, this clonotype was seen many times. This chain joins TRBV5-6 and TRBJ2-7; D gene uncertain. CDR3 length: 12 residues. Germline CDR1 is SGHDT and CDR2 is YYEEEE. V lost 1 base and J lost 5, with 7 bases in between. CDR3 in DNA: TGTGCCAGCAGCTTGTTTGGGGACGAGCAGTACTTC. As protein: CASSLFGDEQYF.

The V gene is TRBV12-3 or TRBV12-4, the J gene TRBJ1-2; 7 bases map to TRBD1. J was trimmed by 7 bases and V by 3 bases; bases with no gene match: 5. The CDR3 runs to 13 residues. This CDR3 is CASSFDRAAGYTF. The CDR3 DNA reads TGTGCCAGCAGTTTCGACAGGGCAGCTGGCTACACCTTC.

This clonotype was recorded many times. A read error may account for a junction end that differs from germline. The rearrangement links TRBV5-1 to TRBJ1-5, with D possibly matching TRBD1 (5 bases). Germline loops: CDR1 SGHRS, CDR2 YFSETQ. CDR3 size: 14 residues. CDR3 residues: CASSLEGSNQPQHF. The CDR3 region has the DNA TGTGCCAGCAGCTTAGAGGGGAGCAATCAGCCCCAGCATTTT.

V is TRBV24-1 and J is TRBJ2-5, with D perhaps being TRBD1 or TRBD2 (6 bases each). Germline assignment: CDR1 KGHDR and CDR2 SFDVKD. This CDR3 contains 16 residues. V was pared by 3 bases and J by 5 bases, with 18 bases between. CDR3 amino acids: CATSDPRGRGGETQYF. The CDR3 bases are TGTGCCACCAGTGATCCCCGGGGGCGTGGCGGGGAGACCCAGTACTTC.